The 26 T cell receptor beta chains below all came from one sample that was sequenced in a study of T cell responses to AZD1222 COVID-19 vaccine. Here immunoSEQ multiplex PCR was the method, and the copy in TCRdb shows in-frame clones only, minus some. In the table there are under 200,000 clones, approximately 91% of which are singletons. This specimen consisted of peripheral blood, obtained on day 0 of AZD1222 vaccination. Receptors were obtained from an adult in good health.

V usage is TRBV9 and J usage is TRBJ2-3; a possible D gene is TRBD2 (6 bases). Per the germline V gene, CDR1 is SGDLS and CDR2 is YYNGEE. The V end was cut by 2 bases, the J end by 0 bases, with 13 bases between. This CDR3 is 16 amino acids long. The CDR3 region has the DNA TGTGCCAGCAGCGTGGGGTCGGCGGGAAGCACAGATACGCAGTATTTT. Translating it yields CASSVGSAGSTDTQYF.

The chain couples TRBV4-1 to TRBJ2-7, with 10 bases lining up with TRBD1. With V trimmed by 3 bases and J by 4 bases, 12 bases remained unmatched. Germline V gene lookup returns CDR1 MGHRA and CDR2 YSYEKL. The CDR3 has 17 residues. CDR3 nucleotide sequence: TGCGCCAGCAGCCATGAGACGGCCCGGGACAGGGGTTACGAGCAGTACTTC. This sequence encodes CASSHETARDRGYEQYF.

The V and J genes are TRBV3-1 (or the pseudogene TRBV3-2) and TRBJ1-2; D gene ambiguous. From germline, CDR1 is LGHDT and CDR2 YNNKEL (reference sequence). The CDR3 runs to 15 residues. V was trimmed by 6 bases and J by 3 bases, leaving 17 bases between them. CDR3 DNA sequence: TGTGCCAGCAGTCAAAACCCCTATGGCGACTATGGCTACACCTTC. Amino acid sequence: CASSQNPYGDYGYTF.

The chain employs TRBV7-8 and TRBJ2-7; D gene uncertain. V was pared by 6 bases and J by 7 bases, with 25 bases between. This CDR3 region has 16 residues. The germline V gene encodes CDR1 SGHVS and CDR2 FQNEAQ. The CDR3 loop is CASSNTFGDFSREQYF. The DNA of the CDR3 is TGTGCCAGCAGTAACACTTTTGGGGATTTTTCGAGGGAGCAGTACTTC.

Worth noting for this clone: This specimen includes other DNA sequences encoding the same CDR3. The gene calls are TRBV7-2 and TRBJ2-7, with D maybe TRBD1 (6 bases). Trimming left V 1 base short and J 5 bases short, with 12 bases between. This CDR3 region has 14 residues. Germline lookup yields CDR1 SGHTA and CDR2 FQGNSA. CDR3 sequence reads: CASSLGQGLHEQYF. The DNA of the CDR3 is TGTGCCAGCAGCTTAGGGCAGGGGTTACACGAGCAGTACTTC. The complete variable domain, with remaining parts taken from reference TRBV7-2 and TRBJ2-7, reads GAGVSQSPSNKVTEKGKDVELRCDPISGHTALYWYRQSLGQGLEFLIYFQGNSAPDKSGLPSDRFSAERTGGSVSTLTIQRTQQEDSAVYLCASSLGQGLHEQYFGPGTRLTVT.

This chain links TRBV7-9 with TRBJ1-4; tentatively, D is TRBD1 (5 bases). The CDR3 sequence is 14 residues long. The V and J ends lost 5 bases and 7 bases respectively, with 14 bases between them. The germline CDR1 and CDR2 sequences are SEHNR and FQNEAQ (reference sequence). The CDR3 is CASSPRAGTEKLFF. The CDR3 coding sequence is TGTGCCAGCAGCCCCCGGGCAGGGACTGAAAAACTGTTTTTT.

The chain combines TRBV19 with TRBJ2-1, with D perhaps assigned TRBD1 or TRBD2 (5 bases each). The ends were cut back, 1 base at V and 2 bases at J, with 9 bases in the middle. This CDR3 spans 15 amino acids. From germline, CDR1 is LNHDA and CDR2 SQIVND (reference sequence). As DNA, the CDR3 is TGTGCCAGTAGTATAGCGGGGCGTACCTACAATGAGCAGTTCTTC. This sequence encodes CASSIAGRTYNEQFF.

The chain couples TRBV5-5 to TRBJ2-1; 10 positions agree with TRBD2. The CDR3 sequence is 15 residues long. Germline V lookup: CDR1 SGHKS, CDR2 YYEKEE (reference sequence). Germline trimming cut 5 bases from V and 8 bases from J; bases unmatched to any gene: 10. The CDR3 nucleotides are TGTGCCAGCAGGCGGCCGGGACTAGCGTCAGATGAGCAGTTCTTC. It codes for CASRRPGLASDEQFF.

This chain's CDR3 is CASSDQASLGNTIYF. The DNA of the CDR3 is TGTGCCAGCAGTGACCAGGCGAGCTTGGGAAACACCATATATTTT. V usage is TRBV2 and J usage is TRBJ1-3; no definite D call. Trimming took off 3 bases at V and 4 bases at J, with 13 bases between the two ends. Germline lookup yields CDR1 SNHLY and CDR2 FYNNEI. The CDR3 runs 15 residues.

This chain uses TRBV5-6 with TRBJ1-2; D might be TRBD1 (6 bases). CDR3 length: 14 amino acids. Trimming shortened V by 4 bases and J by 3 bases, and 13 bases separated the two germline ends. The germline V gene has CDR1 SGHDT and CDR2 YYEEEE. The CDR3 loop is CASSPDRSHYGYTF. CDR3 sequence (DNA): TGTGCCAGCAGCCCAGACAGGTCCCACTATGGCTACACCTTC. The complete variable domain, with remaining parts taken from reference TRBV5-6 and TRBJ1-2, reads DAGVTQSPTHLIKTRGQQVTLRCSPKSGHDTVSWYQQALGQGPQFIFQYYEEEERQRGNFPDRFSGHQFPNYSSELNVNALLLGDSALYLCASSPDRSHYGYTFGSGTRLTVV.

The chain is built from TRBV28 and TRBJ2-1, with 8 bases aligning to TRBD2. Germline CDR1 MDHEN, CDR2 SYDVKM. The CDR3 is 15 residues long. With 5 bases clipped from V and 7 bases from J, the junction kept 10 bases outside the gene matches. The CDR3 region is CASSTAGTSGNEQFF. In nucleotides, the CDR3 is TGTGCCAGCAGTACCGCCGGGACTAGTGGGAATGAGCAGTTCTTC.

The chain joins TRBV5-4 to TRBJ2-7; no clear D. V was cut by 4 bases and J by 1 base, with 15 bases left in between. CDR3 length: 15 amino acids. Germline CDR1 and CDR2: SGHNT and YYREEE (reference sequence). The DNA of the CDR3 is TGTGCCAGCAGCGGCCCGGTAGGCATTTCCTACGAGCAGTACTTC. Translated, it gives CASSGPVGISYEQYF.

J is TRBJ1-2 and V is TRBV6-6, with 9 nucleotides matching TRBD1. The CDR3 spans 13 residues. Per germline, CDR1 MNHNY and CDR2 SVGAGI (reference sequence). V was clipped by 8 bases and J by 2 bases; unmatched bases: 3. CDR3 DNA: TGTGCCAGCGATGGGACAGGGAACTATGGCTACACCTTC. Translating gives CASDGTGNYGYTF.

The V and J genes are TRBV4-1 and TRBJ2-7; possible D gene TRBD2, 6 bases. Trimming cost V 0 bases and J 3 bases, with 12 bases left between them. From germline, CDR1 is MGHRA and CDR2 YSYEKL. CDR3 length: 15 residues. Here the CDR3 reads CASSQERGSSYEQYF. Here the CDR3 DNA reads TGCGCCAGCAGCCAAGAGCGGGGAAGTAGCTACGAGCAGTACTTC.

This rearrangement joins TRBV9 to TRBJ1-5; the D is unclear. The CDR3 consists of 15 residues. Germline lookup yields CDR1 SGDLS and CDR2 YYNGEE. The V end lost 0 bases, the J end lost 0 bases, and 7 bases lay between the germline ends. This CDR3 reads CASSVAPNSNQPQHF. The CDR3 DNA reads as TGTGCCAGCAGCGTAGCGCCTAATAGCAATCAGCCCCAGCATTTT.

The rearrangement uses TRBV12-2 and TRBJ2-1. TRBV12-2 is reported as a pseudogene. The CDR3 has 13 amino acids. CDR3 in DNA: TGTGCAAGTCGCTACCTACCGGGACCGACGGGGTTCTTC. Translating gives CASRYLPGPTGFF.

V is TRBV5-1 and J is TRBJ1-1; 11 nucleotides match TRBD1. The CDR3 runs to 18 residues. V shed 4 bases, J shed 4 bases, and the junction held 15 bases outside the gene matches. The germline V gene encodes CDR1 SGHRS and CDR2 YFSETQ. The CDR3 nucleotides are TGCGCCAGCAGCCAAGACTACACCGGGACAGGGGGGCCCACTGAAGCTTTCTTT. Residues: CASSQDYTGTGGPTEAFF. Using reference TRBV5-1 and TRBJ1-1 for the parts outside the CDR3, the full variable domain is KAGVTQTPRYLIKTRGQQVTLSCSPISGHRSVSWYQQTPGQGLQFLFEYFSETQRNKGNFPGRFSGRQFSNSRSEMNVSTLELGDSALYLCASSQDYTGTGGPTEAFFGQGTRLTVV.

The chain couples TRBV5-4 to TRBJ1-1, with a possible D match to TRBD1 (5 bases). V lost 4 bases and J lost 4, with 14 bases in between. Germline CDR1 SGHNT, CDR2 YYREEE (reference sequence). The CDR3 is 14 amino acids. The CDR3 DNA sequence: TGTGCCAGCAGCATCGGGGCTGTTGGCACTGAAGCTTTCTTT. It is translated as CASSIGAVGTEAFF.

This clone was recorded once. The chain employs TRBV4-3 and TRBJ2-2; D is ambiguous. CDR1 LGHNA and CDR2 YSLEER come from the germline V gene. V lost 4 bases to trimming and J lost 2 bases, with 5 bases between them. The CDR3 spans 13 residues. The chain's CDR3 is CASSRVNTGELFF. The CDR3 DNA is TGCGCCAGCAGCCGGGTCAACACCGGGGAGCTGTTTTTT.

The chain uses TRBV19 and TRBJ2-7; a possible D gene is TRBD1 (5 bases). Germline CDR1 is LNHDA and CDR2 is SQIVND (reference sequence). Trimming shortened V by 3 bases and J by 4 bases, and 10 bases separated the two germline ends. The CDR3 covers 13 residues. DNA of the CDR3: TGTGCCAGTAGTATTGGGCAGGGTTACGAGCAGTACTTC. It is translated as CASSIGQGYEQYF. Combining the CDR3 with reference TRBV19 and TRBJ2-7 gives the whole variable domain DGGITQSPKYLFRKEGQNVTLSCEQNLNHDAMYWYRQDPGQGLRLIYYSQIVNDFQKGDIAEGYSVSREKKESFPLTVTSAQKNPTAFYLCASSIGQGYEQYFGPGTRLTVT.

The chain carries TRBV27 and TRBJ2-1; D not certain. Germline V gives CDR1 MNHEY, CDR2 SMNVEV (reference sequence). This CDR3 is 18 amino acids long. The V end was cut by 0 bases, the J end by 0 bases, with 15 bases between. CDR3 DNA: TGTGCCAGCAGTTTATCCGCATACCGCCCGAGCTCCTACAATGAGCAGTTCTTC. This gives the protein CASSLSAYRPSSYNEQFF.

In its sample, this clone was seen once. The chain uses TRBV20-1 and TRBJ1-4; weak D call: TRBD1 (5 bases). Germline V gene sequence: CDR1 DFQATT, CDR2 SNEGSKA (reference sequence). V was cut by 3 bases and J by 4 bases, with 9 bases left in between. The CDR3 extends over 13 amino acids. The CDR3 DNA is TGCAGTGCTAGTGACAGACTTAATGAAAAACTGTTTTTT. This sequence encodes CSASDRLNEKLFF.

The chain recombines TRBV2 with TRBJ2-7, with 7 bases matching TRBD2. The CDR3 has 16 residues. The V gene's germline CDR1 is SNHLY and CDR2 FYNNEI. V trimming: 5 bases; J trimming: 0 bases; junction bases outside the gene matches: 10. CDR3 bases: TGTGCCAGCAGTAAGGCCCGGCTAGCGGCCTCCTACGAGCAGTACTTC. This gives the protein CASSKARLAASYEQYF. Variable domain in full (rest from reference TRBV2 and TRBJ2-7): EPEVTQTPSHQVTQMGQEVILRCVPISNHLYFYWYRQILGQKVEFLVSFYNNEISEKSEIFDDQFSVERPDGSNFTLKIRSTKLEDSAMYFCASSKARLAASYEQYFGPGTRLTVT.

The V gene is TRBV6-6, the J gene TRBJ1-1; D uncertain. Germline loops: CDR1 MNHNY, CDR2 SVGAGI (reference sequence). V lost 6 bases to trimming and J lost 7 bases, with 15 bases between them. The CDR3 spans 13 residues. This CDR3 reads CASRPSLEGEAFF. The CDR3 nucleotides read TGTGCCAGCAGACCGAGCCTGGAGGGTGAAGCTTTCTTT.

The genes are TRBV19 and TRBJ1-1, with 8 positions matching TRBD1. Germline CDR1 reads LNHDA; CDR2 reads SQIVND (reference sequence). This CDR3 is built from 14 residues. J was trimmed by 0 bases and V by 11 bases; bases with no gene match: 8. The CDR3 spells CAVKRQGMNTEAFF. Written as DNA, the CDR3 is TGTGCCGTAAAACGACAGGGGATGAACACTGAAGCTTTCTTT.

The V and J genes are TRBV11-3 and TRBJ2-1; D is undetermined. The ends were cut back, 0 bases at V and 5 bases at J, with 5 bases in the middle. Germline values: CDR1 SGHNT, CDR2 YENEEA. The CDR3 contains 13 residues. The CDR3 coding sequence is TGTGCCAGCAGCTTAGATGGCGACAATGAGCAGTTCTTC. It is translated as CASSLDGDNEQFF.